Listed below are T cell receptor beta chains from one sample, sequenced in a study of Ad26.COV2.S vaccination and SARS-CoV-2 variants. TCRdb's copy holds only in-frame clones and misses some; the assay was immunoSEQ multiplex PCR. The table records 400,000 to 500,000 clones, 85% to 90% of them present only once. The specimen was peripheral blood, collected in a trial of Ad26.COV2.S vaccine versus placebo. The source is a person aged 18-65 years who received the Ad26.COV2.S COVID-19 vaccine or a placebo. The CDR3 runs from the conserved cysteine through the conserved F or W. The D gene is left open where the match is weak. Only part of the rows carry a size: once, few, many, or a class if the clone is expanded.

d_gene	v_gene	j_gene	abundance	CDR3nt	CDR3aa
TRBD1	TRBV10-3	TRBJ2-7	few	TGTGCCATCAGGAGGGGACAGGACTCCTACGAGCAGTACTTC	CAIRRGQDSYEQYF
TRBD1	TRBV6-5	TRBJ2-7	-	TGTGCCAGCAGCCCCCGGACAGGCTACGAGCAGTACTTC	CASSPRTGYEQYF
-	TRBV6-5	TRBJ1-4	-	TGTGCCAGCGCGAGGGAGGTCGGCGGTGAAAAACTGTTTTTT	CASAREVGGEKLFF
-	TRBV2	TRBJ1-5	-	TGTGCCAGCAGTGAAGGGGGGTGGAGATTGCCCCAGCATTTT	CASSEGGWRLPQHF
-	TRBV2	TRBJ1-1	-	TGTGCCAGCAGTGAAGCGCAGGGGTTCACTGAAGCTTTCTTT	CASSEAQGFTEAFF
TRBD2	TRBV2	TRBJ2-3	-	TGTGCCAGCAATAGCGGGGACAACTTGGAGGTAGATACGCAGTATTTT	CASNSGDNLEVDTQYF
-	TRBV28	TRBJ1-2	-	TGTGCCAGCAGACCCCCGGGCGGTAACTATGGCTACACCTTC	CASRPPGGNYGYTF
-	TRBV10-3	TRBJ2-1	-	TGTGCCATCAGTGGGGCTCCCCCCACAGCCGAGCAGTTCTTC	CAISGAPPTAEQFF
-	TRBV5-1	TRBJ1-5	-	TGCGCCAGCAGCTTGGCCCCCAGGAGACCGACATATAGCAATCAGCCCCAGCATTTT	CASSLAPRRPTYSNQPQHF
TRBD2	TRBV19	TRBJ2-1	-	TGTGCCAGTAAAGTTGGCGGGGGGCCCCACAATGAGCAGTTCTTC	CASKVGGGPHNEQFF
-	TRBV2	TRBJ2-5	-	TGTGCCAGCAGTGAACGGGGGCTCGGGGCGGCCCAGTACTTC	CASSERGLGAAQYF
-	TRBV7-2	TRBJ1-1	-	TGTGCCAGCAGCTCAAGACAGGCAAACACTGAAGCTTTCTTT	CASSSRQANTEAFF
-	TRBV28	TRBJ2-5	-	TGTGCCAGCAGTCCCGGACAAGAGACCCAGTACTTC	CASSPGQETQYF
TRBD2	TRBV2	TRBJ2-2	-	TGTGCCAGCAGTGGGACTAGCGGGGGGGCGTCGAACACCGGGGAGCTGTTTTTT	CASSGTSGGASNTGELFF
TRBD1	TRBV6-6	TRBJ2-2	once	TGTGCCAGCAGTTCCAGGGACAGGGTTAACGGGGAGCTGTTTTTT	CASSSRDRVNGELFF
TRBD1	TRBV12-3/TRBV12-4	TRBJ1-5	-	TGTGCCAGCAGAGGGACAGGGGAGCAGCCCCAGCATTTT	CASRGTGEQPQHF
-	TRBV5-8	TRBJ2-7	-	TGTGCCAGCAGCTTCCGAGACTACGAGCAGTACTTC	CASSFRDYEQYF
TRBD2	TRBV7-3	TRBJ2-2	-	TGTGCCAGCAGCGTCACCCCGTCTAGCGGGCGGGGGGAGCTGTTTTTT	CASSVTPSSGRGELFF
-	TRBV9	TRBJ2-5	-	TGTGCCAGCAGCGTAGGGGTAGGACGACGGCAAGAGACCCAGTACTTC	CASSVGVGRRQETQYF
-	TRBV27	TRBJ2-2	-	TGTGCCAGCGGAGGCGTCACTTTAACCGGGGAGCTGTTTTTT	CASGGVTLTGELFF
TRBD2	TRBV6-2/TRBV6-3	TRBJ2-5	once	TGTGCCAGCAGTTACGAACTAGCGGGGTCTCCGGAGACCCAGTACTTC	CASSYELAGSPETQYF
-	TRBV7-3	TRBJ1-1	-	TGTGCCAGCAGCTCCGGGATCCGCACTGAAGCTTTCTTT	CASSSGIRTEAFF
TRBD1	TRBV24-1	TRBJ2-3	-	TGTGCCACCAGTGATTGGGGGACAGGGGTCACAGATACGCAGTATTTT	CATSDWGTGVTDTQYF
-	TRBV7-9	TRBJ2-2	-	TGTGCCAGCAGCCCCTCTGGGCGCGCGAACACCGGGGAGCTGTTTTTT	CASSPSGRANTGELFF
-	TRBV5-1	TRBJ1-1	-	TGCGCCAGCAGCTTGCCAACTAACCCAGAGGATTTGAACACTGAAGCTTTCTTT	CASSLPTNPEDLNTEAFF
TRBD1	TRBV6-5	TRBJ1-2	-	TGTGCCAGCAGTTGGACAGGCGTCTATGGCTACACCTTC	CASSWTGVYGYTF
TRBD1	TRBV5-1	TRBJ2-6	-	TGCGCCAGCAGCCCGGGACAGAGCTCTGGGGCCAACGTCCTGACTTTC	CASSPGQSSGANVLTF
TRBD1	TRBV29-1	TRBJ1-1	-	TGCAGCGTTGAGCAGGGGGCTAAGGGGGCTTTCTTT	CSVEQGAKGAFF
TRBD2	TRBV11-3	TRBJ2-1	-	TGTGCCAGCAGCCAAACTAGCGGGGGGGCCAATGAGCAGTTCTTC	CASSQTSGGANEQFF
-	TRBV3-1/TRBV3-2	TRBJ1-5	-	TGTGCCAGCAGCCGACACGATAGCAATCAGCCCCAGCATTTT	CASSRHDSNQPQHF
TRBD2	TRBV27	TRBJ2-7	-	TGTGCCAGCAGTTTATGGACTAGCGGGGGGTCGAGGGGCGAGCAGTACTTC	CASSLWTSGGSRGEQYF
TRBD1	TRBV30	TRBJ2-3	-	TGTGCCTGGCATCCGGGACAGGGTTTTTATGCGCAGTATTTT	CAWHPGQGFYAQYF
-	TRBV3-1/TRBV3-2	TRBJ2-5	-	TGTGCCAGCAGCCAAGTCCAAGAGACCCAGTACTTC	CASSQVQETQYF
-	TRBV30	TRBJ1-1	-	TGTGCCTGGAGTGGCAGGGGAAATACTGAAGCTTTCTTT	CAWSGRGNTEAFF
TRBD2	TRBV30	TRBJ2-1	once	TGTGCCTGGAGTGTAGTCCGGGACTACCATGAGCAGTTCTTC	CAWSVVRDYHEQFF
-	TRBV7-2	TRBJ2-7	-	TGTGCCAGCAGCTTAGAGGTCCAGGGGTCCGAGCAGTACTTC	CASSLEVQGSEQYF
-	TRBV9	TRBJ2-6	-	TGTGCCAGCAGCGTAGCCAGACAGGTTGGTTATGGGGCCAACGTCCTGACTTTC	CASSVARQVGYGANVLTF
-	TRBV4-1	TRBJ1-4	-	TGCGCCAGCAGCCAAGGAGGGTGGGGCCAGGGAAATGAAAAACTGTTTTTT	CASSQGGWGQGNEKLFF
-	TRBV10-3	TRBJ2-3	-	TGTGCCATCAGTGAGAACAGGGGAGGGGCAGATACGCAGTATTTT	CAISENRGGADTQYF
-	TRBV6-6	TRBJ2-7	-	TGTGCCAGCAGTCTGTCGACAGCCTACGAGCAGTACTTC	CASSLSTAYEQYF
-	TRBV7-2	TRBJ1-2	-	TGTGCCAGCAGCCCCGAGGGGTATGGCTACACCTTC	CASSPEGYGYTF
-	TRBV6-5	TRBJ1-2	few	TGTGCCAGCAGTTACGCGGCAGGGGATGGCTACACCTTC	CASSYAAGDGYTF
-	TRBV5-4	TRBJ1-2	few	TGTGCCAGCAGCCCCTCCCCAGGAGGGAACTATGGCTACACCTTC	CASSPSPGGNYGYTF
TRBD2	TRBV28	TRBJ2-3	-	TGTGCCAGCAATCCCATGACTAGCGGGGGGCCCCACACAGATACGCAGTATTTT	CASNPMTSGGPHTDTQYF
-	TRBV19	TRBJ2-3	once	TGTGCCAGTAGTATAGTGACCTACAGGGGGGGAAGCACAGATACGCAGTATTTT	CASSIVTYRGGSTDTQYF
TRBD2	TRBV4-1	TRBJ2-3	-	TGCGCCAGCAGCCACCCCGGGACTAGCGGGGGTGCTCCAGATACGCAGTATTTT	CASSHPGTSGGAPDTQYF
-	TRBV19	TRBJ2-5	-	TGTGCCAGTAGTATACTCGGACGGCAAGAGACCCAGTACTTC	CASSILGRQETQYF
-	TRBV19	TRBJ1-1	once	TGTGCCAGTAGTGTGGAGGGGAACACTGAAGCTTTCTTT	CASSVEGNTEAFF
-	TRBV7-8	TRBJ1-2	-	TGTGCCAGCAGCTTAGACTACATCATTAACTATGGCTACACCTTC	CASSLDYIINYGYTF
-	TRBV28	TRBJ1-3	-	TGTGCCAGCAGTTTAAACCCTGGCTCTGGAAACACCATATATTTT	CASSLNPGSGNTIYF
TRBD2	TRBV2	TRBJ2-7	-	TGTGCCAGCAGTTATAGCGGGGGACCCTACGAGCAGTACTTC	CASSYSGGPYEQYF